These 22 T cell receptor beta chains came from one sample sequenced in a study of CD8 T cells in ankylosing spondylitis. TCRdb re-called the 5' RACE reads through MiXCR, storing one row per CDR3 protein. The table shows 250,000 to 300,000 distinct CDR3 sequences, with 20% occurring only once. Specimen: blood, either unsorted or a sorted T cell fraction (not recorded which). These receptors all come from a male donor with ankylosing spondylitis or in good health (not recorded which).

This clonotype has just a few counts. This chain joins TRBV20-1 and TRBJ1-2; 9 nucleotides match TRBD1. The germline gives CDR1 DFQATT, CDR2 SNEGSKA (reference sequence). With V trimmed by 5 bases and J by 2 bases, 6 bases remained unmatched. The CDR3 runs to 14 residues. The CDR3 bases are TGCAGTGCTCTGAACAGGGGGCGCAACTATGGCTACACCTTC. Encoded protein: CSALNRGRNYGYTF.

This clonotype was seen a handful of times. The chain links TRBV5-4 to TRBJ2-3, with D possibly called TRBD1 or TRBD2 (5 bases each). Looked up from germline, CDR1 is SGHNT and CDR2 is YYREEE (reference sequence). Deletions cut 1 base from V and 4 bases from J, with 10 bases between. The CDR3 is 14 amino acids. CDR3 nucleotide sequence: TGTGCCAGCAGCTTGCAGGGAGTCGCAGATACGCAGTATTTT. Its protein is CASSLQGVADTQYF.

This clonotype was found a few times. The CDR3 coding sequence is TGCGCCAGCCCCTTGGAGTCGAAAGGTGCAGATACGCAGTATTTT. Protein sequence: CASPLESKGADTQYF. This chain links TRBV5-1 with TRBJ2-3; D not certain. Trimming removed 7 bases at V and 4 bases at J, with 19 bases between. Germline-derived CDR1 and CDR2 are SGHRS and YFSETQ. This CDR3 is built from 15 residues.

CDR3 sequence (DNA): TGTGCCAGCAGACCTAGGGTTAGCGGGACTAACGAGCAGTACGTC. Protein product: CASRPRVSGTNEQYV. The chain carries TRBV6-2 or TRBV6-3 and TRBJ2-7; 8 positions agree with TRBD2. Per the germline V gene, CDR1 is MNHEY and CDR2 is SVGEGT. The length of the CDR3 is 15 residues. Unmatched junction bases numbered 12, after V lost 6 bases and J lost 5 bases.

This clonotype appeared a few times. Here the CDR3 DNA reads TGCAGTGCTAGAGTAACGACAGGGGTGAGGTCACCCCTCCACTTT. It codes for CSARVTTGVRSPLHF. The chain links TRBV20-1 to TRBJ1-6; TRBD1 matches at 8 bases. Germline CDR1 and CDR2: DFQATT and SNEGSKA (reference sequence). The trim removed 1 base at V and 10 bases at J, leaving 9 bases unmatched. This CDR3 comprises 15 residues.

This clonotype was observed a handful of times. V and J are TRBV5-1 and TRBJ2-3; D is perhaps TRBD2 (5 bases). This CDR3 region has 15 residues. Germline V CDR1 and CDR2: SGHRS, YFSETQ. V lost 0 bases and J 3 bases, leaving 11 bases between the germline ends. CDR3 sequence: CASSLDPGGTDTQYF. The CDR3 DNA reads as TGCGCCAGCAGCTTGGATCCTGGAGGTACAGATACGCAGTATTTT.

The gene calls are TRBV5-5 and TRBJ2-7; D is perhaps TRBD1 (6 bases). The V end lost 0 bases, the J end lost 0 bases, and 10 bases lay between the germline ends. The CDR3 is made up of 15 amino acids. The germline V gene encodes CDR1 SGHKS and CDR2 YYEKEE (reference sequence). CDR3 nucleotide sequence: TGTGCCAGCAGCTTGGACAGGGCCCGCTCCTACGAGCAGTACGTC. This gives the protein CASSLDRARSYEQYV.

About this clonotype: The junction differs from germline at one of its ends, possibly a read error. The chain is built from TRBV7-7 and TRBJ2-2; no clear D. Germline V gene data show CDR1 as SSHAT and CDR2 as FNYEAQ (reference sequence). This CDR3 comprises 14 residues. CDR3 nucleotide sequence: TGTGCTAGCAGCTTCGATGTGGCACCGGGGGAGCTGTTTTTT. Encoded protein: CASSFDVAPGELFF.

This clonotype occurred a few times. This chain joins TRBV12-3 or TRBV12-4 and TRBJ1-5, with 9 bases identical to TRBD1. V lost 6 bases and J lost 4; bases outside the gene matches: 7. There are 15 residues in the CDR3. Written as DNA, the CDR3 is TGTGCCAGCAGCGAGACAGGGGGTGGGAATCAGCCCCAGCATTTT. Translated, it gives CASSETGGGNQPQHF.

The V gene is TRBV18, the J gene TRBJ2-5, with D uncertain. Trimming took 3 bases from V and 1 from J, leaving 9 bases between them. This CDR3 has 14 residues. CDR1 KGHSH and CDR2 LQKENI come from the germline V gene. The CDR3 DNA follows: TGTGCCAGCTCACCCCGGAAAGTCCAAGAGACCCAGTACTTC. The encoded protein is CASSPRKVQETQYF.

This clonotype was counted only a few times. V and J are TRBV4-1 and TRBJ1-4; D remains unclear. This CDR3 has 17 amino acids. Deletions cut 0 bases from V and 2 bases from J, with 13 bases between. Germline CDR1 is MGHRA and CDR2 is YSYEKL. The CDR3: CASSQEGPGLTNEKLFF. Here the CDR3 DNA reads TGCGCCAGCAGCCAAGAAGGGCCCGGACTGACTAATGAAAAACTGTTTTTT.

The V call is TRBV7-2, the J call TRBJ1-2, with D perhaps TRBD1 (5 bases). There are 15 residues in the CDR3. Germline CDR1 is SGHTA and CDR2 is FQGNSA. Trimming shortened V by 1 base and J by 4 bases, and 13 bases separated the two germline ends. The CDR3 DNA follows: TGTGCCAGCAGCTTAGTGGTGTGGGACCTCTATGGCTACACCTTC. This encodes CASSLVVWDLYGYTF.

The chain has TRBV5-1 and TRBJ2-5, with D maybe TRBD2 (5 bases). The CDR3 spans 15 residues. The V gene's germline CDR1 is SGHRS and CDR2 YFSETQ. The V and J ends lost 2 bases and 3 bases respectively, with 14 bases between them. CDR3 DNA: TGCGCCAGCAGCTTACGGAGCGGTCGGGAAGAGACCCAGTACTTC. This encodes CASSLRSGREETQYF.

This clonotype has just a few counts. The V call is TRBV12-3 or TRBV12-4, the J call TRBJ2-1; 14 bases match TRBD2. The CDR3 contains 12 residues. The J segment lost 15 bases and the V segment lost 8 bases, leaving 6 bases of the junction unmatched. The CDR3 region is CASGTSGSLWFF. CDR3 in DNA: TGTGCCAGCGGGACTAGCGGGAGCCTTTGGTTCTTC.

This clonotype was counted ten times or more. The V gene is TRBV12-3 or TRBV12-4, the J gene TRBJ2-2; D may correspond to TRBD1 or TRBD2 (5 bases each). The length of the CDR3 is 15 residues. Trimming took off 3 bases at V and 5 bases at J, with 13 bases between the two ends. CDR3 loop: CASSFSKGRTGELFF. The CDR3 coding sequence is TGTGCCAGCAGTTTTTCGAAGGGACGGACCGGGGAGCTGTTTTTT.

The chain uses TRBV25-1 and TRBJ2-2; TRBD1 matches 8 bases. CDR1 and CDR2 from the germline V gene are MGHDK and SYGVNS. The V gene end was trimmed by 1 base and the J gene end by 6 bases; junction bases not matched to a gene: 4. The CDR3 consists of 15 residues. This CDR3 reads CASSESRGRSGELFF. The CDR3 DNA reads as TGTGCCAGCAGTGAATCCAGGGGGCGCTCCGGGGAGCTGTTTTTT.

The chain uses TRBV7-8 and TRBJ1-5; the D gene is possibly TRBD1 (6 bases). The CDR3 contains 16 residues. Germline CDR1 and CDR2: SGHVS and FQNEAQ. Trimming stripped 5 bases from V and 1 base from J, with 15 bases between. In DNA form, the CDR3 reads TGTGCCAGCAGCACGGACAGCACAAGAAGCAATCAGCCCCAGCATTTT. This gives the protein CASSTDSTRSNQPQHF.

At least ten counts were recorded for this clonotype. CDR3 coding DNA: TGTGCCAGCAGGACTAATTGGGCCCCAGATACGCAGTATTTT. It encodes CASRTNWAPDTQYF. The chain couples TRBV5-4 to TRBJ2-3; D is perhaps TRBD2 (5 bases). The CDR3 totals 14 residues. Trimming removed 5 bases at V and 4 bases at J, with 14 bases between. Germline values: CDR1 SGHNT, CDR2 YYREEE (reference sequence).

The V and J genes are TRBV28 and TRBJ2-1, with 7 bases fitting TRBD2. J lost 0 bases, V lost 7 bases, and 18 bases had no gene match. This CDR3 has 19 residues. Germline CDR1 MDHEN, CDR2 SYDVKM. In DNA, the CDR3 is TGTGCCAGCACTCTCGGGGTTCGGGGCGGCGGGAGCTCCTACAATGAGCAGTTCTTC. This codes for CASTLGVRGGGSSYNEQFF.

The chain couples TRBV6-5 to TRBJ1-2; D ambiguous. CDR3 length equals 13 residues. Looked up from germline, CDR1 is MNHEY and CDR2 is SVGAGI. V lost 0 bases and J 8 bases, leaving 10 bases between the germline ends. The CDR3 nucleotides read TGTGCCAGCAGTTACTCATCTGGCTGGGGCTACACCTTC. It yields the protein CASSYSSGWGYTF.

V gene TRBV12-3 or TRBV12-4 combines with J gene TRBJ2-2; 8 nucleotides line up with TRBD1. CDR3 length equals 16 residues. With V trimmed by 2 bases and J by 1 base, 3 bases remained unmatched. The DNA for the CDR3 is TGTGCCAGCAGTTTATCGGGGACAGGGAACACCGGGGAGCTGTTTTTT. Its protein product is CASSLSGTGNTGELFF.

This clonotype came up a few times. The chain carries TRBV5-1 and TRBJ2-3, with a tentative D call TRBD1 (6 bases). V was cut by 3 bases and J by 4 bases, with 9 bases left in between. The CDR3 is 13 residues long. Germline CDR1 and CDR2: SGHRS and YFSETQ. CDR3 sequence (DNA): TGCGCCAGCAGCTCGAACAGGGCAGATACGCAGTATTTT. Protein sequence: CASSSNRADTQYF.